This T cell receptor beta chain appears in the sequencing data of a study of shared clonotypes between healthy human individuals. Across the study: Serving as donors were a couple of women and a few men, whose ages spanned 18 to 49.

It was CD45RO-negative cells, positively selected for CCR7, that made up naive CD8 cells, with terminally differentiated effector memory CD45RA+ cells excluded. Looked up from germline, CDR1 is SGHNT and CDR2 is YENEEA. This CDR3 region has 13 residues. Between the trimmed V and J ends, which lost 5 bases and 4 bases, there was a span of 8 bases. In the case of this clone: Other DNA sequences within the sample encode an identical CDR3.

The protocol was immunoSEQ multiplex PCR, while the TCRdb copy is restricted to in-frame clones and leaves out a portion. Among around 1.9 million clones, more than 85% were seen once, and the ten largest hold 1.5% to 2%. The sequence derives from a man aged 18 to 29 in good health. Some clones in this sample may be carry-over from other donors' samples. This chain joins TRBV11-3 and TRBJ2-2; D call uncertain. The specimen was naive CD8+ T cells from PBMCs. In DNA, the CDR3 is TGTGCCAGCAGCCCACGGTCCACCGGGGAGCTGTTTTTT. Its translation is CASSPRSTGELFF.